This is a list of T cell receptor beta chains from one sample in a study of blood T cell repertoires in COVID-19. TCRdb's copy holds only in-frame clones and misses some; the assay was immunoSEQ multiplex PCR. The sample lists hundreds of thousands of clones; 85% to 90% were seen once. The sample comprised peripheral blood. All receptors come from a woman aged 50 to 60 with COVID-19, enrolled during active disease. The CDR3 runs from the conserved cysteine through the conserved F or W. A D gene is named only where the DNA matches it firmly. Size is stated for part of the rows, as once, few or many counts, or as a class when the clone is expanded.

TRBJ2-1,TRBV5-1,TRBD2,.,TGCGCCAGCAGCTCTCAGGCTAGCGGGGGCTTCGGGGATGAGCAGTTCTTC,CASSSQASGGFGDEQFF
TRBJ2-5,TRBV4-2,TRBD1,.,TGTGCCAGCAGCCCAGCAGGGGGCTGGGAGACCCAGTACTTC,CASSPAGGWETQYF
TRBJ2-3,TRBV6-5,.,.,TGTGCCAGTGACCGGGACGGACTATTTGCAGATACGCAGTATTTT,CASDRDGLFADTQYF
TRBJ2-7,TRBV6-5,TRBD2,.,TGTGCCAGCAGCAGGACTAGCGGGGGTTACGAGCAGTACTTC,CASSRTSGGYEQYF
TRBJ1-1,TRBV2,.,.,TGTGCCAGCATCGACGGGTACACTGAAGCTTTCTTT,CASIDGYTEAFF
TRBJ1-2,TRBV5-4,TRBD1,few,TGTGCCAGCAGCCCGGACAGGGGGCTCGGTGGCTACACCTTC,CASSPDRGLGGYTF
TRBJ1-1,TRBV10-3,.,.,TGTGCCATCAGTCACTTACAGGGATCAAACACTGAAGCTTTCTTT,CAISHLQGSNTEAFF
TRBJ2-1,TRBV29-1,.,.,TGCAGCGTTGAAGGACAGGCCGGCCTCAATGAGCAGTTCTTC,CSVEGQAGLNEQFF
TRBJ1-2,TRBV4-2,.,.,TGTGCCAGCAGGAGGCGAAAACCCAGCGGGGGTGGCTACACCTTC,CASRRRKPSGGGYTF
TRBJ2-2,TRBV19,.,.,TGTGCCAGTAGTAGGGGCAACAAGGGATCCGGGGAGCTGTTTTTT,CASSRGNKGSGELFF
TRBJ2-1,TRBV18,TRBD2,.,TGTGCCAGCTCACTACAAGCGGGGGGCCACAATGAGCAGTTCTTC,CASSLQAGGHNEQFF
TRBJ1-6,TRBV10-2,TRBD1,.,TGCGCCAGCAGAGCAGACCAGGGGGCTGAGTCACCCCTCCACTTT,CASRADQGAESPLHF
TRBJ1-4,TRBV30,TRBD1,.,TGTGCCTCCGGGACAGGGGACGAAAAACTGTTTTTT,CASGTGDEKLFF
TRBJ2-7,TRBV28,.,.,TGTGCCAGCAGTCTCTGGACGGGGAGCTACGAGCAGTACTTC,CASSLWTGSYEQYF
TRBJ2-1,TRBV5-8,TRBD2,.,TGTGCCAGCAGCTTGGGACTAGCGGTCCGAATTGAGCAGTTCTTC,CASSLGLAVRIEQFF
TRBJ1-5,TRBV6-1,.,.,TGTGCCAGCAGTGAAGGCCAGGCAGAGCTCCAGCATTTT,CASSEGQAELQHF
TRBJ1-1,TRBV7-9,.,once,TGTGCCAGCAGCTTGGGGGGGCTAACGAACACTGAAGCTTTCTTT,CASSLGGLTNTEAFF
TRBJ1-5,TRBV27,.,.,TGTGCCAGCAGTTTCGGGGGATCGGATAGCAATCAGCCCCAGCATTTT,CASSFGGSDSNQPQHF
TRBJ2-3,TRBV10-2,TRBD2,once,TGCGCCAGCAGTGGTCCGGGGGGGGCCCATACGCAGTATTTT,CASSGPGGAHTQYF
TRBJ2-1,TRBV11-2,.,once,TGTGCCAGCAGCTTAGACAGGGCAACGCCTGTTGAGCAGTTCTTC,CASSLDRATPVEQFF
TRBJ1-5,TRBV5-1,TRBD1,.,TGCGCCAGCAGCATAGGGACAGAATGGAATAGCAATCAGCCCCAGCATTTT,CASSIGTEWNSNQPQHF
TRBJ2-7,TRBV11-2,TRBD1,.,TGTGCCAGCAGCCATGACAGGGAAAGGGGCGAGCAGTACTTC,CASSHDRERGEQYF
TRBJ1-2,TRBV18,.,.,TGTGCCAGCTCACCTTACAGGGATGGGAGTGGCTACACCTTC,CASSPYRDGSGYTF
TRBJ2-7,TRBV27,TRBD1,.,TGTGCCAGCAGTTTATGGGACAGGGGAATTTACGAGCAGTACTTC,CASSLWDRGIYEQYF
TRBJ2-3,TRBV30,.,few,TGTGCCTGGACCCCACCCAGTATAGCGGCGACAGATACGCAGTATTTT,CAWTPPSIAATDTQYF
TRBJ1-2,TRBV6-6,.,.,TGTGCCAGCAGCCTCAACGGGGGTGATGGCTACACCTTC,CASSLNGGDGYTF
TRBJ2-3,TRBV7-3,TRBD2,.,TGTGCCAGCAGCCCAAATCTAGCGGGGGGCACAGATACGCAGTATTTT,CASSPNLAGGTDTQYF
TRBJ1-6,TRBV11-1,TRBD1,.,TGTGCCAGCACGACAGGGTTAGGATCACCCCTCCACTTT,CASTTGLGSPLHF
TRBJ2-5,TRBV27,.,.,TGTGCCAGCAGTTGGGCGCTGGAGGGGACCCAGTACTTC,CASSWALEGTQYF